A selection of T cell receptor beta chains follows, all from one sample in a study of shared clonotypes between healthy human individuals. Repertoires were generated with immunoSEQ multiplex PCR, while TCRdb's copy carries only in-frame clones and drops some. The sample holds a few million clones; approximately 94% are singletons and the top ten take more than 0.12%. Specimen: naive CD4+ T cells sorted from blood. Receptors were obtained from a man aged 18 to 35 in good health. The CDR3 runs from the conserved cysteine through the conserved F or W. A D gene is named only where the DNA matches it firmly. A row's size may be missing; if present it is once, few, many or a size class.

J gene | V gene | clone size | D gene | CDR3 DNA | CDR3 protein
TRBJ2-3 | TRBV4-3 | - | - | TGCGCCAGCAGCCAAGACTGGACCCCAGGGACAGATACGCAGTATTTT | CASSQDWTPGTDTQYF
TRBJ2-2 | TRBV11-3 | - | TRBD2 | TGTGCCAGCAGCTTGTTAGCGGGAGGGCCAGGGTCCACCGGGGAGCTGTTTTTT | CASSLLAGGPGSTGELFF
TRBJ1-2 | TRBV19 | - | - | TGTGCCAGTAGTATAGGGACCGGGAACGGCTATGGCTACACCTTC | CASSIGTGNGYGYTF
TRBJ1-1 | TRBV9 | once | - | TGTGCCAGCAGCGTAGACCCCAGGGTGAACACTGAAGCTTTCTTT | CASSVDPRVNTEAFF
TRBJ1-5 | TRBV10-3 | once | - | TGTGCCATCAGTGAGTCTGGGGCACGGGGTCAGCCCCAGCATTTT | CAISESGARGQPQHF
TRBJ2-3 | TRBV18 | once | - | TGTGCCAGCTCAACGGTCCCCTTCGCCCTCTCTACGTCAGATACGCAGTATTTT | CASSTVPFALSTSDTQYF
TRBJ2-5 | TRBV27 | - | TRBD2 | TGTGCCAGCAGTCCCTCCGGGACTAGCGGGGGGGCGCAGTACTTC | CASSPSGTSGGAQYF
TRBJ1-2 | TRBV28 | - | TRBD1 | TGTGCCAGCAGTTTCCGGACAGGGGCGTCGTCGGGCTACACCTTC | CASSFRTGASSGYTF
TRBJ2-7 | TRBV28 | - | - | TGTGCCAGCAGTCCGAGGAGGGCTGGGGAGCAGTACTTC | CASSPRRAGEQYF
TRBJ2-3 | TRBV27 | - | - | TGTGCCAGCAGTCAAGGGGGGCCCCCTAGCACAGATACGCAGTATTTT | CASSQGGPPSTDTQYF
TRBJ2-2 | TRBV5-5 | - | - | TGTGCCAGCAGCTCTTCCGGGGCGGGCACCGGGGAGCTGTTTTTT | CASSSSGAGTGELFF
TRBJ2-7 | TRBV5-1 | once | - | TGCGCCAGCAGCCCCGGGACGCAGATCTCTTCCTACGAGCAGTACTTC | CASSPGTQISSYEQYF
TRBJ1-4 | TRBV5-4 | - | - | TGTGCCAGCAGCTTGAACGGGGGGCTGAATGAAAAACTGTTTTTT | CASSLNGGLNEKLFF
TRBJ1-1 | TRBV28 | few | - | TGTGCCAGCAGTGCGACCGGGACCAAGGCTTTCTTT | CASSATGTKAFF
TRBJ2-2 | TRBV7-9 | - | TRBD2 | TGTGCCAGCAGCTTAGCTGCGGGAGGGAGCACCGGGGAGCTGTTTTTT | CASSLAAGGSTGELFF
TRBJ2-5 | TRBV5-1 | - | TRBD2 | TGCGCCAGCAGCATCCTGCGGGGGGACCAAGAGACCCAGTACTTC | CASSILRGDQETQYF
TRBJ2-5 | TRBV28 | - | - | TGTGCCAGCAGTCCCTCGGGCGGAAATCAAGAGACCCAGTACTTC | CASSPSGGNQETQYF
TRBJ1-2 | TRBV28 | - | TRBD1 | TGTGCCAGCAGCGCTCCGGACAGGGGGAACTATGGCTACACCTTC | CASSAPDRGNYGYTF
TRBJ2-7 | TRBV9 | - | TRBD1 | TGTGCCAGCAGCGCGTCCGAGGGACAGGGCTACTACGAGCAGTACTTC | CASSASEGQGYYEQYF
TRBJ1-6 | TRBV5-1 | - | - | TGCGCCAGCAGCTTGGCCTTAGACACAAATTCACCCCTCCACTTT | CASSLALDTNSPLHF
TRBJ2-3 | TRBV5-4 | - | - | TGTGCCAGCAGTAGACAGGACACAGATACGCAGTATTTT | CASSRQDTDTQYF
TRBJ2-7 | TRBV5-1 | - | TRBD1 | TGCGCCAGCAGCTCGGGGGCCGGACAGGGGCTTACCTACGAGCAGTACTTC | CASSSGAGQGLTYEQYF
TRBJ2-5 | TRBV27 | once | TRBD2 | TGTGCCAGCAGTCAACTCGGGACTAGCGGGGTTAGGGCACAAGAGACCCAGTACTTC | CASSQLGTSGVRAQETQYF
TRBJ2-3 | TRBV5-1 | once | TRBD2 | TGCGCCAGCAGCTATCTACTAGGGACTAGCGGGAGTACAGATACGCAGTATTTT | CASSYLLGTSGSTDTQYF
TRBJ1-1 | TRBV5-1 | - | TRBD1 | TGCGCCAGCAGCATTTCGGGACAGGGACTTAGCACTGAAGCTTTCTTT | CASSISGQGLSTEAFF
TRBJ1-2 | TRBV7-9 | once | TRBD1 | TGTGCCAGCAGCTTATCCATCGGAGTGACAGGGAGAGATGGCTACACCTTC | CASSLSIGVTGRDGYTF
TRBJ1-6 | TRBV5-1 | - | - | TGCGCCAGCAGCTTGGCCGGATATAATTCACCCCTCCACTTT | CASSLAGYNSPLHF
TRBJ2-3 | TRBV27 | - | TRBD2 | TGTGCCAGCAGTTTCGTCGGACTAGCAGAAAAAACGGATACGCAGTATTTT | CASSFVGLAEKTDTQYF
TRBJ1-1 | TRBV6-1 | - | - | TGTGCCAGCAGTGAGTATGCAGGCACTGAAGCTTTCTTT | CASSEYAGTEAFF
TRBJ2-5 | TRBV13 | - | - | TGTGCCAGCAGCCCCCATCAAGAGACCCAGTACTTC | CASSPHQETQYF
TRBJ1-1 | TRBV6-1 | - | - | TGTGCCAGCAGTGCTAGCTCCATGAACACTGAAGCTTTCTTT | CASSASSMNTEAFF
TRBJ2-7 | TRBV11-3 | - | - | TGTGCCAGCAGCTTATCCGGGGAAAGCTCCTACGAGCAGTACTTC | CASSLSGESSYEQYF
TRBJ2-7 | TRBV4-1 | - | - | TGCGCCAGCAGCCAAGAAATAGGCCGCTACGAGCAGTACTTC | CASSQEIGRYEQYF
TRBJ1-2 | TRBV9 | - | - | TGTGCCAGCAGCGTAGCTGAGGGGATTATCTATGGCTACACCTTC | CASSVAEGIIYGYTF
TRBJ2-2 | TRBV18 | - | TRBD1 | TGTGCCAGCTCACCAAAAGGACAGGGGGCCACCGGGGAGCTGTTTTTT | CASSPKGQGATGELFF